This T cell receptor (beta chain) was documented in a study of shared clonotypes between healthy human individuals. Study background: Each donor's CD4 naive and CD4 memory cells filled three plates apiece, CD8 naive two, and CD8 memory one. Whole-study findings and limits: Genetic and exposure-history diversity was limited by the few donors.

Genomic DNA (from each subset) was split evenly across several immunoSEQ plates. The table came from immunoSEQ multiplex PCR; TCRdb's copy has only in-frame clones and leaves some out. The repertoire holds around 1,000,000 clones, with 70% to 80% as singletons. Comments on this clone: Its target is not known.

V lost 6 bases to trimming and J lost 1 base, with 9 bases between them. Germline CDR1 is SNHLY and CDR2 is FYNNEI. The CDR3 totals 14 residues. The sequencing sample was made of memory CD4+ T cells from PBMCs. Regarding subset: CD45RA-negative fraction. The V call is TRBV2, the J call TRBJ2-2; D is perhaps TRBD1 (6 bases). This TCR was recovered from a man aged 18 to 35 in good health. Some clones in this sample may be carry-over from other donors' samples. The CDR3 coding sequence is TGTGCCAGCAGAACGGGACAGAACACCGGGGAGCTGTTTTTT. This translates into CASRTGQNTGELFF.